This entry features one TCR beta chain sequence. Antigen: not known. Other DNA sequences from this sample encode an identical CDR3 as well. The sample comes from a study of cytomegalovirus exposure and HLA in healthy donors. General study points: As immune exposure information, only CMV serostatus was available. A later analysis appeared to link common viral pathogens to several of the most significant clusters. Being productive about 87% or about 30% of the time was typical of most TCR beta V segments in an earlier analysis. CMV antigen specificity of three CMV-associated chains was confirmed in vitro.

PCR amplification relied on 60 Vbeta primers (plus 13 Jbeta primers). TCRdb's table, derived via immunoSEQ multiplex PCR, lists solely in-frame clones and lacks some. The data show 200,000 or so clones, roughly 81% seen once. This clonotype was sampled from a woman in her 30s in good health and CMV-seropositive. What was sequenced was PBMCs.

The CDR3 region has the DNA TGTGCCAGCAGTTTATCTCAGGCTGGCTACACCTTC. This codes for CASSLSQAGYTF. This chain links TRBV28 with TRBJ1-2, with D unclear. Per germline, CDR1 MDHEN and CDR2 SYDVKM. V was cut by 1 base and J by 7 bases, with 7 bases left in between. The length of the CDR3 is 12 residues.